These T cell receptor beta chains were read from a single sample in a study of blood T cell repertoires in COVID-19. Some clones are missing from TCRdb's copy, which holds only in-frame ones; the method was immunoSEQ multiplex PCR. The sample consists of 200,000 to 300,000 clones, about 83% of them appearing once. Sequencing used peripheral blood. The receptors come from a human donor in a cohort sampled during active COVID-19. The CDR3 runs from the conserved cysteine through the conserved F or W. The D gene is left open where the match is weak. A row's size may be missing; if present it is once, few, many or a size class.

TGTGCCAGCTCACCATCCGTCCACGAGCAGTACTTC	CASSPSVHEQYF	-	-	TRBJ2-7	TRBV18
TGTGCCAGCAGCTCGGACAGGGGAAGTTCACCCCTCCACTTT	CASSSDRGSSPLHF	TRBD1	-	TRBJ1-6	TRBV7-9
TGTGCCAGCAGCTTAGCTCTGGGACTAGCGGGGGGTCCTGAGCAGTTCTTC	CASSLALGLAGGPEQFF	TRBD2	-	TRBJ2-1	TRBV7-6
TGTGCCAGCAGCTCACAACCGAACACTGAAGCTTTCTTT	CASSSQPNTEAFF	-	-	TRBJ1-1	TRBV6-5
TGCGCCAGCAGCCCCTTGGGGAGGGGAGAGACCCAGTACTTC	CASSPLGRGETQYF	TRBD2	-	TRBJ2-5	TRBV5-1
TGTGCCTCACAGGCCCCGGACAGGGTGTATGAGCAGTTCTTC	CASQAPDRVYEQFF	TRBD1	-	TRBJ2-1	TRBV10-3
TGTGCCAGCAGTGATTCGGGTCTCAATCAGCCCCAGCATTTT	CASSDSGLNQPQHF	-	-	TRBJ1-5	TRBV6-4
TGTGCCAGCAGCTTAGCCGCGGGGCAGGGGGCTTATGAGCAGTTCTTC	CASSLAAGQGAYEQFF	TRBD1	-	TRBJ2-1	TRBV11-2
TGCAGTGCTAAGGACTTCAACGAGCAGTACTTC	CSAKDFNEQYF	-	-	TRBJ2-7	TRBV20-1
TGTGCCAGTAGTGCGACAGGGAGAGGCTACACCTTC	CASSATGRGYTF	TRBD1	-	TRBJ1-2	TRBV19
TGCGCCAGCAGTGAGTCGGGACAGGGGGCGAGGATTCAGTACTTC	CASSESGQGARIQYF	TRBD1	-	TRBJ2-4	TRBV10-1
TGTGCCAGCAGTGAAGGAACACTACTAAATGAGCAGTTCTTC	CASSEGTLLNEQFF	-	medium-sized	TRBJ2-1	TRBV6-1
TGTGCCAGCACCCGTGGAGGACTAGCCAAAAACATTCAGTACTTC	CASTRGGLAKNIQYF	-	-	TRBJ2-4	TRBV11-2
TGTGCCAGTAGTATCAATCCCGGGACAGGGGTTGACAACACCTTC	CASSINPGTGVDNTF	TRBD1	-	TRBJ1-2	TRBV19
TGTGCCAGCATCGGACAGGGGCTAGCCAAAAACATTCAGTACTTC	CASIGQGLAKNIQYF	-	-	TRBJ2-4	TRBV21-1
TGTGCCAGCAGCTTAACGCCGGGGGTTTCTACCAACGAGCAGTACTTC	CASSLTPGVSTNEQYF	-	-	TRBJ2-7	TRBV7-3
TGTGCCAGCAGCCAGCGGACAGGTTGGCTTCGCGAGCAGTACTTC	CASSQRTGWLREQYF	TRBD1	-	TRBJ2-7	TRBV3-1/TRBV3-2
TGTGCCAGTAGACCTCTGGGTGAGGGAGACACTGAAGCTTTCTTT	CASRPLGEGDTEAFF	-	-	TRBJ1-1	TRBV19
TGTGCCAGCAGCGTGCAGGGACTCACCTTATCACCCCTCCACTTT	CASSVQGLTLSPLHF	-	-	TRBJ1-6	TRBV5-6
TGTGCCAGCTCCCTCGAAACAACCTACGAGCAGTACTTC	CASSLETTYEQYF	-	-	TRBJ2-7	TRBV18
TGTGCCAGCAGCCCAAGAGGTCGCGTAGAGACCCAGTACTTC	CASSPRGRVETQYF	-	-	TRBJ2-5	TRBV27
TGTGCCAGCTTGGACAAAGCCAAAAACATTCAGTACTTC	CASLDKAKNIQYF	-	-	TRBJ2-4	TRBV2
TGTGCCAGCAGCGCCCGGACAGGGGTAACTAATGAAAAACTGTTTTTT	CASSARTGVTNEKLFF	TRBD1	-	TRBJ1-4	TRBV9
TGTGCCAGCAGTTTAGCGGGAGCCCAAGAGACCCAGTACTTC	CASSLAGAQETQYF	TRBD2	few	TRBJ2-5	TRBV28
TGTGCCAGTAGTATGGGACAGAACACCGGGGAGCTGTTTTTT	CASSMGQNTGELFF	-	-	TRBJ2-2	TRBV19
TGTGCCAGCACCCATAATAGAATGAACACTGAAGCTTTCTTT	CASTHNRMNTEAFF	-	-	TRBJ1-1	TRBV6-5
TGTGCCAGCAGTTTGGAGAATTCACCCCTCTACTTT	CASSLENSPLYF	-	-	TRBJ1-6	TRBV12-3/TRBV12-4
TGTGCCAGTAGTGCCCGACTCCGGGCCCAGGGGGAGCAGTTCTTC	CASSARLRAQGEQFF	-	-	TRBJ2-1	TRBV19
TGTGCCAGCAGTGAGGGCCTATACGAGCAGTACTTC	CASSEGLYEQYF	-	-	TRBJ2-7	TRBV2
TGTGCCAGCAGTCCTCAGGGGGGCACTGAAGCTTTCTTT	CASSPQGGTEAFF	TRBD1	-	TRBJ1-1	TRBV27
TGTGCCAGCAGCTTTTGGAGCCAAGGGACCCAGTACTTC	CASSFWSQGTQYF	-	-	TRBJ2-5	TRBV27
TGCGCCAGCAGGCCCGGGACAGGTGTCCCGAACACTGAAGCTTTCTTT	CASRPGTGVPNTEAFF	TRBD1	-	TRBJ1-1	TRBV5-1
TGTGCCAGCAGCGTGAGTGACAGGGTGAACATTCAGTACTTC	CASSVSDRVNIQYF	TRBD1	-	TRBJ2-4	TRBV9
TGTGCCATCACCGCTTTGGGGGAGGGCCTCAATGAGCAGTTCTTC	CAITALGEGLNEQFF	TRBD2	-	TRBJ2-1	TRBV10-3
TGTGCCAGCAGCTTAGCGCTAGGGGGCACTGAAGCTTTCTTT	CASSLALGGTEAFF	-	-	TRBJ1-1	TRBV7-9
TGCGCCAGCAGCTGGGGGACAAACAATGAGCAGTTCTTC	CASSWGTNNEQFF	-	-	TRBJ2-1	TRBV5-1
TGCAGCGTTGGTTTGACTGGAATTGACACTGAAGCTTTCTTT	CSVGLTGIDTEAFF	-	-	TRBJ1-1	TRBV29-1